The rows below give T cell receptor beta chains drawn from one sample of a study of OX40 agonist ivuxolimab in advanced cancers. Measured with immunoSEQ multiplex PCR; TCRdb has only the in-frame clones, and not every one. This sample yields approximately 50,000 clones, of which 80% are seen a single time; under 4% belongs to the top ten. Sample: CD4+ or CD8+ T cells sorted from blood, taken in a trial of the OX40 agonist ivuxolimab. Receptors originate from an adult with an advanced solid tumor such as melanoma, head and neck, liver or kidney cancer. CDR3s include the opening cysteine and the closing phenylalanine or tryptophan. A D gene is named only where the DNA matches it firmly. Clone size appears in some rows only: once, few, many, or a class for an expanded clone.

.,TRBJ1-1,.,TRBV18,TGTGCCAGCTCACGTACGGTGGGGACTGAAGCTTTCTTT,CASSRTVGTEAFF
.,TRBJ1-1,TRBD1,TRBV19,TGTGCCAGTAGTATAGGTGGGACAGGGGGAGGTACTGAAGCTTTCTTT,CASSIGGTGGGTEAFF
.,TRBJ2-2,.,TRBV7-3,TGTGCCAGCAGCCCGTACAGGATTAGAGGGACCGGGGAGCTGTTTTTT,CASSPYRIRGTGELFF
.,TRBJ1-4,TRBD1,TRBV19,TGTGCCAGTAGTGCACGTTTCACAGGGGGCACAACTAATGAAAAACTGTTTTTT,CASSARFTGGTTNEKLFF
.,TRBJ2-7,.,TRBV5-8,TGTGCCAGCAGCTCGAGCGGAGGACCCTGGGGCGAGCAGTACTTC,CASSSSGGPWGEQYF
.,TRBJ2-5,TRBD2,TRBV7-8,TGTGCCAGCAGCTTATCACTACTAGCGGGAGTGGAGACCCAGTACTTC,CASSLSLLAGVETQYF
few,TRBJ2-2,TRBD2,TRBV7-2,TGTGCCAGCAGTCGACTAGCGGGGAACACCGGGGAGCTGTTTTTT,CASSRLAGNTGELFF
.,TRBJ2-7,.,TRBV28,TGTGCCAGCTGGGGGACACCGATCTACGAGCAGTACTTC,CASWGTPIYEQYF
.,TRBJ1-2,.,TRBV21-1,TGTGCCAGCAGCAGGGACAGCTCTAAGGGCTATGGCTACACCTTC,CASSRDSSKGYGYTF
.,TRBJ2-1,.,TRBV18,TGTGCCAGCTCACCCCTCCGGGGTGAGCAGTTCTTC,CASSPLRGEQFF
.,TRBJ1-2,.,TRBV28,TGTGCCAGCAGTTTTCAGAGCTATGGCTACACCTTC,CASSFQSYGYTF
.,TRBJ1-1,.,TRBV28,TGTGCCAGCAGTCCGTCGGCAGATGAAGCTTTCTTT,CASSPSADEAFF
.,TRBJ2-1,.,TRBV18,TGTGCCAGCTCGCTAGACAGTGAAGCTTACAATGAGCAGTTCTTC,CASSLDSEAYNEQFF
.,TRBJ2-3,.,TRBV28,TGTGCCAGCAGTTTTGTGGGAGGTATCCGGCCTACGCAGTATTTT,CASSFVGGIRPTQYF
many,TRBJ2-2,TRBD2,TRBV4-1,TGCGCCAGCAGCCGGGGACTAGCGGGGACGACGAACACCGGGGAGCTGTTTTTT,CASSRGLAGTTNTGELFF
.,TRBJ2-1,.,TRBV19,TGTGCCAGTAGGCGGGACGCAGCCTACAATGAGCAGTTCTTC,CASRRDAAYNEQFF
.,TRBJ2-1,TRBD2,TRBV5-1,TGCGCCAGCAGCTTCGGAGCGGGGGCCGGCGATGAGCAGTTCTTC,CASSFGAGAGDEQFF
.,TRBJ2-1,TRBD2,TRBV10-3,TGTGCCATCAGTGATGGTCTAGCGGGAGTAAATGAGCAGTTCTTC,CAISDGLAGVNEQFF
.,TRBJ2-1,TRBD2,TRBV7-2,TGTGCCAGCAGCCCCCCATCCCCTAGCGGGGAACGTGAGCAGTTCTTC,CASSPPSPSGEREQFF
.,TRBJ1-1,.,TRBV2,TGTGCCAGCACAAGGGAGGGTGGTGAAGCTTTCTTT,CASTREGGEAFF
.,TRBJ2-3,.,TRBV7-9,TGTGCCAGCAGCTTGGCAGGGGCGGATACGCAGTATTTT,CASSLAGADTQYF
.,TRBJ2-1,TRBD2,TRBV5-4,TGTGCCAGCAGACCCATGTCTAGCGGGACCCTCAATGAGCAGTTCTTC,CASRPMSSGTLNEQFF
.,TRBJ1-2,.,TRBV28,TGTGCCAGCAAGAGTGCGGAGTTAAACTATGGCTACACCTTC,CASKSAELNYGYTF
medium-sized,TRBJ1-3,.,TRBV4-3,TGCGCCAGCAGCCAAGATGCGAGGGGGGGCGCTGGAAACACCATATATTTT,CASSQDARGGAGNTIYF
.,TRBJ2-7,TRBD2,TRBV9,TGTGCCAGCAGCGCTAGACCGGGACTAACTCAGTACTTC,CASSARPGLTQYF
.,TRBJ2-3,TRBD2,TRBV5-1,TGCGCCAGCAGCAAAGGGACTACGGGAGATACGCAGTATTTT,CASSKGTTGDTQYF
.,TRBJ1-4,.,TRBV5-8,TGTGCCAGCAGCTACGGACGGGTCGGAAAACTGTTTTTT,CASSYGRVGKLFF
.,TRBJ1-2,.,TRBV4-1,TGCGCCAGCAGCCAAGGGCAGGGTAGTGGCTACACCTTC,CASSQGQGSGYTF
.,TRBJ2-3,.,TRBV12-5,TGTGCTAGTGGTTTGGTAAGGTTGCGCGGACGCTTGGGCACAGATACGCAGTATTTT,CASGLVRLRGRLGTDTQYF
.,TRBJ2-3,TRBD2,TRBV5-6,TGTGCCAGCAGCTTGGGCGGGAGCGCGAGCACAGATACGCAGTATTTT,CASSLGGSASTDTQYF